This T cell receptor (beta chain) is from a study of shared clonotypes between healthy human individuals. Germline loops: CDR1 SEHNR, CDR2 FQNEAQ (reference sequence). After removal of 10 bases from V and 1 base from J, the junction contained 3 bases not matched to a gene. The CDR3 is 12 amino acids. Assay used: immunoSEQ multiplex PCR; TCRdb lists only in-frame clones, some missing. The table lists roughly 2.5 million clones, more than 80% of them singletons. The sequenced sample was naive CD4+ T cells sorted from blood. Noted subset: CD45RA+ positively selected. The rearrangement joins TRBV7-9 to TRBJ2-5, with 7 bases matching TRBD2. This TCR was recovered from a man between 18 and 29 years old in good health. This CDR3 is CATPSGQETQYF. Here the CDR3 DNA reads TGTGCCACCCCTAGCGGCCAAGAGACCCAGTACTTC.